This T cell receptor (beta chain) stems from a study of Ad26.COV2.S vaccination and SARS-CoV-2 variants. For the study at large: The COV1001 Ad26.COV2.S trial arm included the donor. By the intramuscular route, Ad26.COV2.S was given once, or twice 56 days apart. General observations from the study: Vaccinees displayed broader spike-specific TCR repertoires than placebo recipients.

Comment on this clone: Its antigen is as yet unknown.

The CDR3 is made up of 13 amino acids. Trimming took 5 bases from V and 8 from J, leaving 15 bases between them. Germline loops: CDR1 SEHNR, CDR2 FQNEAQ (reference sequence). Clones were sequenced by immunoSEQ multiplex PCR, and TCRdb holds only the in-frame ones, with some missing. Of around 300,000 clones detected, around 90% appear once; the ten largest clones hold over 5%. Sample treatment: about 20 received Ad26.COV2.S at low or high dose, single or two shots; five or six received placebo; per-sample allocation not given. Sampling was performed 63 days after the first vaccine or placebo injection.

V gene TRBV7-9 combines with J gene TRBJ1-1, with D possibly TRBD1 on 6 matching bases. The clonotype comes from a person aged 18-65 years who received the Ad26.COV2.S COVID-19 vaccine or a placebo. The sequences come from peripheral blood, collected in a trial of Ad26.COV2.S vaccine versus placebo. The CDR3 is CASSPNSRGEAFF. In DNA form, the CDR3 reads TGTGCCAGCAGCCCCAACAGCAGGGGCGAAGCTTTCTTT.